The 32 T cell receptor beta chains reported below all come from one sample, sequenced in a study of shared clonotypes between healthy human individuals. Assay used: immunoSEQ multiplex PCR; TCRdb lists only in-frame clones, some missing. The data show millions of clones, with 85% to 95% seen just once and around 1.7% held by the top ten. In the naive CD8 group, cells lacked CD45RO and were positively selected for CCR7, so terminally differentiated effector memory CD45RA+ cells were left out. Sequenced sample: naive CD8+ T cells from PBMCs. The receptor set was obtained from a man aged 18-30 years in good health. Some clones in this sample may be carry-over from other donors' samples.

The chain recombines TRBV6-5 with TRBJ2-7; D uncertain. Germline-derived CDR1 and CDR2 are MNHEY and SVGAGI. The CDR3 length is 11 residues. V lost 4 bases, J lost 6 bases, and 7 bases lay in between. This CDR3 is CASSSSVEQYF. The DNA for the CDR3 is TGTGCCAGCAGTTCCTCCGTCGAGCAGTACTTC.

This clone is a singleton in its sample. The chain has TRBV5-1 and TRBJ2-7; 10 bases line up with TRBD2. CDR3 length: 13 amino acids. CDR1 SGHRS and CDR2 YFSETQ come from the germline V gene. With V trimmed by 1 base and J by 5 bases, 0 bases remained unmatched. CDR3 amino acids: CASSLTSGNEQYF. For the CDR3, the DNA is TGCGCCAGCAGCTTGACTAGCGGGAACGAGCAGTACTTC.

The chain joins TRBV28 to TRBJ2-7; TRBD2 matches at 8 bases. The germline V gene has CDR1 MDHEN and CDR2 SYDVKM. The CDR3 totals 14 residues. J gave up 5 bases and V 5 bases, and 8 bases lay outside the gene matches. As DNA, the CDR3 is TGTGCCAGCAGTACCAGCGGGGGCGCGGACGAGCAGTACTTC. This translates into CASSTSGGADEQYF. Complete variable domain (other parts from reference TRBV28 and TRBJ2-7): DVKVTQSSRYLVKRTGEKVFLECVQDMDHENMFWYRQDPGLGLRLIYFSYDVKMKEKGDIPEGYSVSREKKERFSLILESASTNQTSMYLCASSTSGGADEQYFGPGTRLTVT.

The rearrangement joins TRBV7-9 to TRBJ1-2; D is unclear. Trimming left V 1 base short and J 0 bases short, with 9 bases between. In germline, CDR1 is SEHNR, CDR2 FQNEAQ (reference sequence). This CDR3 region has 15 residues. CDR3 in amino acids: CASSLGVGANYGYTF. The CDR3 nucleotides are TGTGCCAGCAGCTTAGGAGTAGGAGCTAACTATGGCTACACCTTC.

The chain joins TRBV27 to TRBJ2-7; D is uncertain. Germline V gene lookup returns CDR1 MNHEY and CDR2 SMNVEV (reference sequence). The length of the CDR3 is 14 residues. The V and J ends lost 1 base and 3 bases respectively, with 10 bases between them. This CDR3 reads CASSLLGLNYEQYF. The CDR3 DNA is TGTGCCAGCAGTTTATTAGGTCTGAACTACGAGCAGTACTTC.

This clone appeared once. The chain employs TRBV19 and TRBJ2-7; D possibly corresponds to TRBD2 (7 bases). Trimming pared 3 bases from V and 0 bases from J, leaving 12 bases between. Germline-derived CDR1 and CDR2 are LNHDA and SQIVND (reference sequence). The CDR3 consists of 15 residues. The CDR3 DNA reads TGTGCCAGTAGTATCATTGGGGGGGCCTCCTACGAGCAGTACTTC. It encodes CASSIIGGASYEQYF.

The V call is TRBV2, the J call TRBJ2-1; D is undetermined. Germline CDR1 reads SNHLY; CDR2 reads FYNNEI. V was pared by 0 bases and J by 0 bases, with 12 bases between. The CDR3 has 17 amino acids. The CDR3 here is CASSEALAWSSYNEQFF. In nucleotides, the CDR3 is TGTGCCAGCAGTGAAGCGCTCGCGTGGAGCTCCTACAATGAGCAGTTCTTC.

This rearrangement joins TRBV9 to TRBJ2-5, with D hard to call. Trimming stripped 5 bases from V and 4 bases from J, with 18 bases between. Germline lookup yields CDR1 SGDLS and CDR2 YYNGEE. The CDR3 has 15 residues. This CDR3 reads CASSGTGTPTETQYF. The CDR3 DNA follows: TGTGCCAGCAGTGGCACTGGTACCCCCACAGAGACCCAGTACTTC.

The rearrangement joins TRBV6-5 to TRBJ1-1, with unresolved D. V lost 3 bases and J lost 7, with 18 bases in between. This CDR3 comprises 15 residues. Germline V lookup: CDR1 MNHEY, CDR2 SVGAGI. CDR3 region: CASSYQSGGMIEAFF. CDR3 sequence (DNA): TGTGCCAGCAGTTATCAGTCGGGCGGTATGATTGAAGCTTTCTTT.

The genes are TRBV7-6 and TRBJ2-1; 8 positions agree with TRBD1. The germline gives CDR1 SGHVS, CDR2 FNYEAQ. Trimming at V came to 1 base and at J to 8 bases, leaving 1 base not matched to a gene. The CDR3 is 13 residues long. CDR3 DNA sequence: TGTGCCAGCAGCTTAGACAGGGGGGATGAGCAGTTCTTC. Translating gives CASSLDRGDEQFF.

CDR3: CASGDRETSFWYGYTF. The CDR3 nucleotides are TGTGCCAGCGGGGACAGGGAGACGAGTTTTTGGTATGGCTACACCTTC. The V and J genes are TRBV7-8 and TRBJ1-2; the match to TRBD1 covers 9 bases. The CDR3 has 16 amino acids. The germline V gene has CDR1 SGHVS and CDR2 FQNEAQ. J was trimmed by 5 bases and V by 8 bases; bases with no gene match: 15.

This chain connects TRBV4-1 to TRBJ1-1; no clear D gene. The CDR3 runs 16 residues. The ends were cut back, 0 bases at V and 7 bases at J, with 18 bases in the middle. Germline CDR1 is MGHRA and CDR2 is YSYEKL. Here the CDR3 DNA reads TGCGCCAGCAGCCAAGACCCGGTCGGCTCTTTGGTTGAAGCTTTCTTT. Protein sequence: CASSQDPVGSLVEAFF.

This clone was detected once. This chain connects TRBV6-5 to TRBJ2-7; D tentatively reads TRBD1 or TRBD2 (5 bases each). Per the germline V gene, CDR1 is MNHEY and CDR2 is SVGAGI. This CDR3 is 15 amino acids long. The V and J ends lost 2 bases and 6 bases respectively, with 17 bases between them. The CDR3 sequence is CASSYAPGPTGEQYF. CDR3 in DNA: TGTGCCAGCAGTTACGCACCGGGACCAACCGGCGAGCAGTACTTC.

The V call is TRBV30, the J call TRBJ2-4; possible D gene TRBD1, 6 bases. Trimming stripped 2 bases from V and 8 bases from J, with 13 bases between. This CDR3 contains 13 residues. Per germline, CDR1 GTSNPN and CDR2 SVGIG (reference sequence). The CDR3 here is CAWSPTHRDIQYF. CDR3 nucleotides: TGTGCCTGGAGTCCTACACACAGGGACATTCAGTACTTC.

The chain has TRBV2 and TRBJ2-5; no firm D call. The CDR3 is made up of 14 amino acids. With 9 bases removed from V and 1 base from J, the gap between germline ends came to 15 bases. Germline CDR1 reads SNHLY; CDR2 reads FYNNEI. The CDR3 loop is CASGFGVSQETQYF. The DNA for the CDR3 is TGTGCCAGTGGGTTCGGTGTGAGCCAAGAGACCCAGTACTTC.

The chain couples TRBV9 to TRBJ2-7, with 8 bases fitting TRBD2. CDR3 length: 15 amino acids. J lost 3 bases, V lost 4 bases, and 9 bases had no gene match. Germline V lookup: CDR1 SGDLS, CDR2 YYNGEE. The CDR3 bases are TGTGCCAGCAGCCCCCGGGAGGGCCCCCACTACGAGCAGTACTTC. Residues: CASSPREGPHYEQYF.

This clone appeared once. The chain uses TRBV7-3 and TRBJ2-2; D is uncertain. The CDR3 has 13 amino acids. V dropped 1 base and J dropped 5 bases, with 5 bases sitting between them. Germline CDR1 is SGHTA and CDR2 is FQGTGA. In DNA, the CDR3 is TGTGCCAGCAGCTTAATCGAGACCGGGGAGCTGTTTTTT. It encodes CASSLIETGELFF.

The gene calls are TRBV6-1 and TRBJ1-4; D uncertain. In germline, CDR1 is MNHNS, CDR2 SASEGT. This CDR3 has 19 residues. Trimming shortened V by 3 bases and J by 0 bases, and 20 bases separated the two germline ends. The CDR3 is CASSDSWEHPEATNEKLFF. As DNA, the CDR3 is TGTGCCAGCAGTGATTCGTGGGAACACCCGGAGGCAACTAATGAAAAACTGTTTTTT.

The chain links TRBV6-1 to TRBJ2-5; weak D call: TRBD1 (5 bases). This CDR3 has 13 amino acids. CDR1 MNHNS and CDR2 SASEGT come from the germline V gene. V was pared by 7 bases and J by 5 bases, with 14 bases between. CDR3 sequence reads: CASIFRVGETQYF. The CDR3 bases are TGTGCCAGCATATTCAGGGTTGGGGAGACCCAGTACTTC.

This chain connects TRBV28 to TRBJ2-1, with TRBD2 matching over 13 bases. CDR3 length equals 17 residues. V gave up 4 bases and J gave up 8 bases; unmatched junction bases: 11. The germline CDR1 and CDR2 sequences are MDHEN and SYDVKM. Here the CDR3 DNA reads TGTGCCAGCAGTTCTCACCGACTAGCGGGAGGAATGTATGAGCAGTTCTTC. Protein product: CASSSHRLAGGMYEQFF.

This clone was picked up a small number of times. CDR3 sequence (DNA): TGTGCCAGCAGCCGAGGTGACGACACTGAAGCTTTCTTT. This sequence encodes CASSRGDDTEAFF. The rearrangement uses TRBV7-6 and TRBJ1-1, with unresolved D. The CDR3 has 13 residues. Trimming took off 5 bases at V and 3 bases at J, with 10 bases between the two ends. Germline lookup yields CDR1 SGHVS and CDR2 FNYEAQ.

The chain recombines TRBV27 with TRBJ2-7; no clear D gene. The CDR3 has 13 residues. V lost 0 bases and J 11 bases, leaving 14 bases between the germline ends. The germline CDR1 and CDR2 sequences are MNHEY and SMNVEV (reference sequence). CDR3 sequence reads: CASSLSLQKTEYF. CDR3 DNA: TGTGCCAGCAGTTTATCACTACAGAAAACGGAGTACTTC.

This clone is a singleton in its sample. The chain links TRBV10-3 to TRBJ2-7; TRBD2 matches 12 bases. The CDR3 length is 15 residues. Germline trimming cut 2 bases from V and 4 bases from J; bases unmatched to any gene: 3. The germline CDR1 and CDR2 sequences are ENHRY and SYGVKD. The CDR3, as DNA: TGTGCCATCAGTGAGACCCTAGCGGGAGGGTACGAGCAGTACTTC. Its protein product is CAISETLAGGYEQYF.

The chain has TRBV27 and TRBJ2-5; the D is unclear. Between the trimmed V and J ends, which lost 0 bases and 2 bases, there was a span of 10 bases. Germline V gene data show CDR1 as MNHEY and CDR2 as SMNVEV (reference sequence). The CDR3 runs to 15 residues. The CDR3 reads CASSLSIGLQETQYF. The CDR3 DNA reads as TGTGCCAGCAGTTTATCGATAGGGTTACAAGAGACCCAGTACTTC.

The chain carries TRBV11-2 and TRBJ2-1, with D possibly matching TRBD1 (6 bases). Germline V gene lookup returns CDR1 SGHAT and CDR2 FQNNGV. The CDR3 sequence is 16 residues long. The V and J ends lost 3 bases and 2 bases respectively, with 14 bases between them. The chain's CDR3 is CASSLGVGHTYNEQFF. DNA of the CDR3: TGTGCCAGCAGCTTGGGGGTGGGACATACCTACAATGAGCAGTTCTTC.

The chain carries TRBV10-3 and TRBJ2-1; a weak D match, TRBD2 (7 bases). This CDR3 contains 14 residues. The germline CDR1 and CDR2 sequences are ENHRY and SYGVKD. Trimming took 11 bases from V and 6 from J, leaving 20 bases between them. CDR3 nucleotide sequence: TGTGCCGGGGGCCACGCGGGAGTAGTCAATGAGCAGTTCTTC. This encodes CAGGHAGVVNEQFF.

The rearrangement uses TRBV27 and TRBJ2-7; TRBD2 is a possible D gene (6 bases). Germline V lookup: CDR1 MNHEY, CDR2 SMNVEV (reference sequence). Trimming removed 9 bases from V and 3 bases from J, with 18 bases in between. The CDR3 has 14 residues. The CDR3 DNA reads TGTGCCAGTTCCGCGACTAGTCGGAACTACGAGCAGTACTTC. This gives the protein CASSATSRNYEQYF.

In this sample, this clone turned up a few times. In DNA form, the CDR3 reads TGTGCCAGTAGTACCCCGACAGGGGTAGGAGGCTACACCTTC. Its translation is CASSTPTGVGGYTF. The V gene is TRBV19, the J gene TRBJ1-2; 8 bases match TRBD1. The CDR3 covers 14 residues. The J segment lost 8 bases and the V segment lost 4 bases, leaving 9 bases of the junction unmatched. The V gene's germline CDR1 is LNHDA and CDR2 SQIVND (reference sequence).

The chain links TRBV27 to TRBJ2-7; 7 bases agree with TRBD2. Trimming cost V 2 bases and J 6 bases; bases outside gene matches: 10. This CDR3 contains 15 residues. Germline V CDR1 and CDR2: MNHEY, SMNVEV (reference sequence). The CDR3 DNA reads TGTGCCAGCAGTTTAAGGGCTAGCGGAGGGGCCGAGCAGTACTTC. Amino acid sequence: CASSLRASGGAEQYF.

This clone appeared a single time. CDR3 residues: CASSLAVNSYNEQFF. CDR3 in DNA: TGTGCCAGCAGTTTAGCGGTGAACTCCTACAATGAGCAGTTCTTC. V gene TRBV6-5 combines with J gene TRBJ2-1; a possible D gene is TRBD2 (6 bases). V was shortened by 4 bases and J by 0 bases, with 10 bases between the two germline ends. From germline, CDR1 is MNHEY and CDR2 SVGAGI. The length of the CDR3 is 15 residues.

The chain uses TRBV5-1 and TRBJ2-1; D unclear. V dropped 2 bases and J dropped 7 bases, with 22 bases sitting between them. This CDR3 comprises 17 residues. The germline CDR1 and CDR2 sequences are SGHRS and YFSETQ. The CDR3 spells CASSLFDGGAALNEQFF. As DNA, the CDR3 is TGCGCCAGCAGCTTATTCGATGGCGGAGCCGCGCTAAATGAGCAGTTCTTC.

The chain links TRBV28 to TRBJ2-1; 14 bases map to TRBD2. There are 14 residues in the CDR3. CDR1 and CDR2 from the germline V gene are MDHEN and SYDVKM. Trimming removed 6 bases from V and 6 bases from J; junction bases left unmatched: 1. The DNA for the CDR3 is TGTGCCAGCAGCGGGACTAGCGGGAGCAATGAGCAGTTCTTC. This gives the protein CASSGTSGSNEQFF. The full variable domain, with the rest looked up from reference TRBV28 and TRBJ2-1, is DVKVTQSSRYLVKRTGEKVFLECVQDMDHENMFWYRQDPGLGLRLIYFSYDVKMKEKGDIPEGYSVSREKKERFSLILESASTNQTSMYLCASSGTSGSNEQFFGPGTRLTVL.